This T cell receptor beta chain was obtained from a study of T cell repertoires in cytomegalovirus infection. This clonotype was seen ten or more times. CDR3 size: 19 residues. Germline CDR1 reads SGHTA; CDR2 reads FQGTGA. The V and J ends lost 5 bases and 0 bases respectively, with 23 bases between them. TCRdb used MiXCR to reprocess the reads, holding one entry per CDR3 protein. The sample has fewer than 250,000 distinct CDR3 sequences, 9% to 15% seen once. The V and J genes are TRBV7-3 and TRBJ2-1; D not certain. The clonotype originates from a human donor in good health (CMV status not recorded). Some clones in this sample may be carry-over from other donors' samples. The sample taken for sequencing was PBMCs. CDR3 bases: TGTGCCAGCAGCCCCCGTCGCGCGCATAGTGGTCCCTCCTACAATGAGCAGTTCTTC. This sequence encodes CASSPRRAHSGPSYNEQFF.